The 20 T cell receptor beta chains below were found in one sample sequenced in a study of CD8+ T cells in alopecia areata. Following extraction, RNA underwent reverse transcription to cDNA, which served as the sequencing template. TCRdb keeps only in-frame clones here, not all; method: immunoSEQ multiplex PCR. The data hold about 110,000 clones, with 50% to 60% observed a single time. The sequencing input was NKG2D-low CD8+ T cells sorted from blood. These receptors were collected from a human donor with alopecia areata.

For this clone: The same CDR3 arises from other DNA sequences in this sample as well. The chain recombines TRBV5-1 with TRBJ2-7; TRBD2 agrees at 9 bases. The CDR3 loop spans 14 amino acids. Looked up from germline, CDR1 is SGHRS and CDR2 is YFSETQ. Germline trimming cut 0 bases from V and 3 bases from J; bases unmatched to any gene: 1. CDR3 in amino acids: CASSLGSGSYEQYF. In DNA, the CDR3 is TGCGCCAGCAGCTTGGGTAGCGGGAGCTACGAGCAGTACTTC.

The chain recombines TRBV14 with TRBJ2-2; unclear D gene. Between the trimmed V and J ends, which lost 0 bases and 3 bases, there was a span of 14 bases. Germline values: CDR1 SGHDN, CDR2 FVKESK. The CDR3 spans 17 residues. The CDR3 DNA sequence: TGTGCCAGCAGCCAAGATCTTCCCCGCTATCACACCGGGGAGCTGTTTTTT. Its translation: CASSQDLPRYHTGELFF.

This clone was found a few times. The same CDR3 is also encoded by other DNA sequences in this sample. The chain has TRBV29-1 and TRBJ2-2; D gene uncertain. The germline CDR1 and CDR2 sequences are SQVTM and ANQGSEA. The CDR3 is made up of 12 amino acids. With 1 base removed from V and 3 bases from J, the gap between germline ends came to 3 bases. CDR3 in amino acids: CSVEVDTGELFF. CDR3 DNA: TGCAGCGTTGAAGTGGACACCGGGGAGCTGTTTTTT.

The chain links TRBV2 to TRBJ2-3; tentatively, D is TRBD1 (5 bases). V lost 6 bases to trimming and J lost 0 bases, with 10 bases between them. CDR1 SNHLY and CDR2 FYNNEI come from the germline V gene. The CDR3 has 14 amino acids. CDR3 protein: CASRGHASTDTQYF. CDR3 sequence (DNA): TGTGCCAGCAGAGGACACGCTAGCACAGATACGCAGTATTTT.

Only a few counts were recorded for this clone. This chain connects TRBV11-2 to TRBJ2-5; 9 nucleotides align to TRBD2. Germline lookup yields CDR1 SGHAT and CDR2 FQNNGV. This CDR3 has 18 amino acids. V lost 3 bases and J lost 0; bases outside the gene matches: 11. The CDR3 DNA is TGTGCCAGCAGCTTGGCCCAAGGACTAGCGAGATACCAAGAGACCCAGTACTTC. Translating it yields CASSLAQGLARYQETQYF.

This clone has more than one count but fewer than ten. The chain carries TRBV7-9 and TRBJ2-7; D is unresolved. The germline V gene encodes CDR1 SEHNR and CDR2 FQNEAQ (reference sequence). There are 11 residues in the CDR3. V was pared by 3 bases and J by 7 bases, with 7 bases between. DNA for the CDR3: TGTGCCAGCAGCTTTTCCGGGGAGCAGTACTTC. It translates to CASSFSGEQYF.

V is TRBV5-1 and J is TRBJ2-1; D may be TRBD2 (5 bases). This CDR3 region has 13 residues. V lost 3 bases, J lost 8 bases, and 12 bases lay in between. CDR1 is SGHRS, CDR2 YFSETQ, per germline. CDR3 amino acids: CASSSPYGDEQFF. In nucleotides, the CDR3 is TGCGCCAGCAGCTCCCCTTACGGGGATGAGCAGTTCTTC.

The chain carries TRBV13 and TRBJ2-1; D unresolved. The germline gives CDR1 PRHDT, CDR2 FYEKMQ (reference sequence). The CDR3 sequence is 13 residues long. Deletions cut 3 bases from V and 6 bases from J, with 9 bases between. CDR3 in amino acids: CASSLQAVNEQFF. The CDR3 nucleotides read TGTGCCAGCAGCTTGCAAGCTGTCAATGAGCAGTTCTTC.

The CDR3 loop reads CASSQEEGLSGNTIYF. The CDR3 DNA reads as TGCGCCAGCAGCCAAGAAGAGGGACTCTCTGGAAACACCATATATTTT. The chain carries TRBV4-1 and TRBJ1-3, with a possible D match to TRBD1 (5 bases). The CDR3 extends over 16 amino acids. V was shortened by 0 bases and J by 0 bases, with 9 bases between the two germline ends. Per germline, CDR1 MGHRA and CDR2 YSYEKL.

This clone was seen a single time. This chain connects TRBV28 to TRBJ2-5; 10 bases fit TRBD2. V was clipped by 2 bases and J by 2 bases; unmatched bases: 14. The CDR3 extends over 19 amino acids. CDR1 and CDR2 from the germline V gene are MDHEN and SYDVKM. CDR3 residues: CASSLEGAGGFWGQETQYF. In DNA form, the CDR3 reads TGTGCCAGCAGTTTAGAGGGAGCGGGAGGGTTTTGGGGGCAAGAGACCCAGTACTTC.

The chain links TRBV6-5 to TRBJ2-7; tentative D call: TRBD2 (6 bases). CDR3 length: 12 amino acids. V was cut by 8 bases and J by 4 bases, with 12 bases left in between. The V gene's germline CDR1 is MNHEY and CDR2 SVGAGI. CDR3 amino acids: CASGASEYEQYF. Here the CDR3 DNA reads TGTGCCAGCGGGGCTAGCGAGTACGAGCAGTACTTC.

The chain couples TRBV5-1 to TRBJ2-2; D not resolved. The V gene's germline CDR1 is SGHRS and CDR2 YFSETQ. The V and J ends lost 4 bases and 6 bases respectively, with 7 bases between them. This CDR3 comprises 12 residues. The CDR3 here is CASSLAAGELFF. In DNA form, the CDR3 reads TGCGCCAGCAGCCTTGCCGCCGGGGAGCTGTTTTTT. Full variable domain (remainder filled in from reference TRBV5-1 and TRBJ2-2): KAGVTQTPRYLIKTRGQQVTLSCSPISGHRSVSWYQQTPGQGLQFLFEYFSETQRNKGNFPGRFSGRQFSNSRSEMNVSTLELGDSALYLCASSLAAGELFFGEGSRLTVL.

The rearrangement joins TRBV9 to TRBJ2-3; 7 bases agree with TRBD1. The CDR3 is made up of 15 amino acids. V lost 7 bases, J lost 0 bases, and 8 bases stayed unmatched. Germline V CDR1 and CDR2: SGDLS, YYNGEE. The CDR3 DNA is TGTGCCAGCGGCGCCCGGGACAGCAGCACAGATACGCAGTATTTT. Its protein is CASGARDSSTDTQYF.

This chain connects TRBV6-5 to TRBJ1-3; D is ambiguous. Trimming shortened V by 8 bases and J by 4 bases, and 15 bases separated the two germline ends. In germline, CDR1 is MNHEY, CDR2 SVGAGI. The CDR3 totals 14 residues. The CDR3 protein is CASSPSRPGNTIYF. In DNA, the CDR3 is TGTGCCAGCTCCCCTAGTCGTCCGGGAAACACCATATATTTT.

The chain recombines TRBV27 with TRBJ2-7; 11 bases align to TRBD1. Germline V gene data show CDR1 as MNHEY and CDR2 as SMNVEV (reference sequence). The CDR3 covers 14 residues. J was trimmed by 3 bases and V by 6 bases; bases with no gene match: 4. The CDR3 DNA follows: TGTGCCAGCAGCACGGGACAGGGGGTCTACGAGCAGTACTTC. Its protein product is CASSTGQGVYEQYF.

The chain couples TRBV5-8 to TRBJ2-7; D remains unclear. The CDR3 is 11 amino acids. Trimming cost V 3 bases and J 4 bases, with 5 bases left between them. Per the germline V gene, CDR1 is SGHTS and CDR2 is YDEGEE. The CDR3 spells CASSYHYEQYF. Here the CDR3 DNA reads TGTGCCAGCAGCTACCATTACGAGCAGTACTTC.

Note on this clone: Other nucleotide sequences in the sample specify the same CDR3. The chain has TRBV5-6 and TRBJ2-1; D not certain. The CDR3 length is 11 residues. V shed 0 bases and J shed 9 bases, with 4 bases lying between them. The germline gives CDR1 SGHDT, CDR2 YYEEEE. In DNA form, the CDR3 reads TGTGCCAGCAGCTTGGTGGGTGAGCAGTTCTTC. It translates to CASSLVGEQFF.

The genes are TRBV5-4 and TRBJ2-7, with D tentatively TRBD1 (5 bases). The CDR3 is 14 residues long. V was trimmed by 0 bases and J by 2 bases, leaving 9 bases between them. CDR1 is SGHNT, CDR2 YYREEE, per germline (reference sequence). CDR3 nucleotides: TGTGCCAGCAGCTTGGCAGGGAATGCCTACGAGCAGTACTTC. The encoded protein is CASSLAGNAYEQYF.

The chain couples TRBV7-9 to TRBJ2-3; D tentatively fits TRBD1 or TRBD2 (7 bases each). Trimming shortened V by 6 bases and J by 14 bases, and 15 bases separated the two germline ends. The CDR3 loop spans 11 amino acids. Germline V gene sequence: CDR1 SEHNR, CDR2 FQNEAQ (reference sequence). CDR3 sequence (DNA): TGTGCCAGCAGGCTGGGAGGGGGCTCGTATTTT. Protein sequence: CASRLGGGSYF.

This sequence joins TRBV4-1 and TRBJ2-7; no clear D. Trimming left V 6 bases short and J 6 bases short, with 15 bases between. Germline V gives CDR1 MGHRA, CDR2 YSYEKL. The CDR3 extends over 13 amino acids. CDR3 in amino acids: CASSDSSPFEQYF. The CDR3 DNA sequence: TGCGCCAGCAGTGATAGCTCTCCTTTCGAGCAGTACTTC.